The source of this T cell receptor (beta chain) is a study of chemoradiotherapy in HPV16-positive cancers. General study points: During treatment, candidate HPV-specific clones and E7-related motifs expanded in tumor. Functional assays defining HPV-specific T cells used only a couple of HPV16-positive patients.

Assay: immunoSEQ multiplex PCR; the TCRdb copy retains only in-frame clones and omits some. The sample yields 25,000 to 35,000 clones, around 93% seen once. About this clone: Its antigen is currently unknown.

Repertoires were sampled repeatedly during chemoradiotherapy. Germline CDR1 is MNHNS and CDR2 is SASEGT. V dropped 5 bases and J dropped 5; count of bases not matched to a gene: 3. The CDR3 totals 13 residues. V is TRBV6-1 and J is TRBJ1-5; TRBD1 matches 7 bases. This TCR came from a human donor with HPV-associated anogenital cancer. The starting material was blood, obtained from a patient who underwent chemoradiotherapy. CDR3 sequence reads: CASSYDRDQPQHF. For the CDR3, the DNA is TGTGCCAGCAGTTATGACAGGGATCAGCCCCAGCATTTT.